This TCR beta chain appears in the sequencing data of a study of OX40 agonist ivuxolimab in advanced cancers. Broader study findings: There were also nonresponders showing low normalized T-cell clonal expansion. In the 0.1 to 3.0 mg/kg range, CD4+ and CD8+ blood T cells had expanded clonally by week 6. In general, CD8+ T cells held more expanded clones than CD4+ did, on average.

Concerning this clone: Its antigen remains unidentified.

This table comes from immunoSEQ multiplex PCR, and its TCRdb copy is limited to in-frame clones, with some not included. This table holds some 77,000 clones, just over 90% found once. V shed 0 bases, J shed 2 bases, and the junction held 7 bases outside the gene matches. The V gene's germline CDR1 is MGHDK and CDR2 SYGVNS. The CDR3 consists of 17 residues. The sequences come from CD4+ or CD8+ T cells sorted from blood, collected in a trial of the OX40 agonist ivuxolimab. The clonotype comes from an adult with an advanced solid tumor such as melanoma, head and neck, liver or kidney cancer. J is TRBJ2-1 and V is TRBV25-1, with TRBD1 matching over 7 bases. The CDR3 is CASSEYGPGTAYNEQFF. The DNA of the CDR3 is TGTGCCAGCAGTGAATATGGGCCGGGGACAGCCTACAATGAGCAGTTCTTC.